These 9 T cell receptor beta chains share one sample of origin, sequenced in a study of metastatic and nonmetastatic thyroid tumors. From the PCR reads, TCRdb re-called clones with MiXCR. In the table there are roughly 58,000 clones, under 5% of which are singletons. All patients were untreated before thyroid surgery. Input material: blood. The receptors were sampled from a female donor with papillary thyroid cancer or a benign thyroid nodule (not recorded which). Some clones in this sample may be carry-over from other donors' samples.

This clone was seen ten or more times. The chain is built from TRBV20-1 and TRBJ2-7; weak D call: TRBD2 (7 bases). Germline loops: CDR1 DFQATT, CDR2 SNEGSKA (reference sequence). Trimming removed 5 bases from V and 3 bases from J, with 17 bases in between. There are 14 residues in the CDR3. DNA of the CDR3: TGCAGTGCTGATAGGGGGGGGGGGGGCTACGAGCAGTACTTC. Its protein product is CSADRGGGGYEQYF.

There are many counts of this clone. The rearrangement joins TRBV12-3 or TRBV12-4 to TRBJ1-2; D call uncertain. Trimming pared 3 bases from V and 5 bases from J, leaving 10 bases between. The CDR3 has 13 amino acids. CDR3 DNA: TGTGCCAGCAGTTTCCGCACAGCATATGGCTACACCTTC. Encoded protein: CASSFRTAYGYTF.

This clone appeared many times. The chain has TRBV9 and TRBJ2-2, with a weak D call TRBD2 (5 bases). V was cut by 0 bases and J by 7 bases, with 16 bases left in between. This CDR3 has 16 residues. Germline V CDR1 and CDR2: SGDLS, YYNGEE. The CDR3 here is CASSVESGPINGELFF. The CDR3 nucleotides are TGTGCCAGCAGCGTAGAAAGCGGCCCCATAAACGGGGAGCTGTTTTTT.

Many counts were recorded for this clone. CDR3 amino acids: CSAPGQGNEKLFF. The CDR3 coding sequence is TGCAGCGCTCCGGGACAGGGTAATGAAAAACTGTTTTTT. V and J are TRBV29-1 and TRBJ1-4, with TRBD1 matching 9 bases. Trimming at V came to 7 bases and at J to 4 bases, leaving 4 bases not matched to a gene. CDR1 is SQVTM, CDR2 ANQGSEA, per germline. This CDR3 comprises 13 residues.

This clone was detected a few times. The genes are TRBV2 and TRBJ2-2; 7 bases align to TRBD1. There are 14 residues in the CDR3. Germline V gene data show CDR1 as SNHLY and CDR2 as FYNNEI. V dropped 1 base and J dropped 6; count of bases not matched to a gene: 2. Here the CDR3 DNA reads TGTGCCAGCAGTGAAGGGACAGGCCCCGGGGAGCTGTTTTTT. Translation gives CASSEGTGPGELFF.

This clone was detected ten times or more. V is TRBV12-3 or TRBV12-4 and J is TRBJ2-3; D is undetermined. This CDR3 is 14 amino acids long. V lost 0 bases and J 0 bases, leaving 4 bases between the germline ends. The CDR3 bases are TGTGCCAGCAGTTTAGCGGGAAGCACAGATACGCAGTATTTT. This sequence encodes CASSLAGSTDTQYF.

This clone was counted at least ten times. The chain recombines TRBV30 with TRBJ1-2; D not resolved. This CDR3 region has 14 residues. The V gene lost 2 bases and the J gene lost 2 bases, with 12 bases spanning the gap. CDR1 and CDR2 from the germline V gene are GTSNPN and SVGIG (reference sequence). The CDR3 spells CAWSTGHNNYGYTF. DNA of the CDR3: TGTGCCTGGAGTACGGGCCACAACAACTATGGCTACACCTTC.

The chain is built from TRBV6-1 and TRBJ1-2, with no clear D. CDR3 length: 13 amino acids. V gave up 2 bases and J gave up 1 base, with 5 bases separating them. Germline lookup yields CDR1 MNHNS and CDR2 SASEGT. The CDR3 coding sequence is TGTGCCAGCAGTGAAACTGATAACTATGGCTACACCTTC. This gives the protein CASSETDNYGYTF.

There are many counts of this clone. This chain uses TRBV12-3 or TRBV12-4 with TRBJ2-2; 7 bases match TRBD2. Trimming at V came to 5 bases and at J to 2 bases, leaving 11 bases not matched to a gene. This CDR3 spans 17 amino acids. As DNA, the CDR3 is TGTGCCAGCAGTCTTCGCCGGACTAGAATTAACACCGGGGAGCTGTTTTTT. This encodes CASSLRRTRINTGELFF.